This T cell receptor (beta chain) was sequenced in a study of cytomegalovirus exposure and HLA in healthy donors. Study conclusions and caveats: There were over 150 TCR beta chains listed as cytomegalovirus-associated. Specific recognition of CMV antigens was confirmed in vitro for three chains (all CMV-associated).

V shed 2 bases and J shed 1 base, with 13 bases lying between them. The CDR3 is 16 amino acids. Germline-derived CDR1 and CDR2 are ENHRY and SYGVKD. Libraries were prepared by immunoSEQ multiplex PCR; TCRdb keeps only in-frame clonotypes and omits some of them. Here the sample spans roughly 150,000 clones, 86% being singletons. Concerning this clone: No antigen is known for it.

The origin of this receptor is a woman younger than 45 in good health and CMV-seronegative. The material sequenced was PBMCs. The gene calls are TRBV10-3 and TRBJ2-3; TRBD1 is a possible D gene (8 bases). The CDR3 region is CAISETGGVRTDTQYF. CDR3 in DNA: TGTGCCATCAGTGAGACAGGGGGGGTCCGCACAGATACGCAGTATTTT.